The 9 T cell receptor beta chains below were found in one sample sequenced in a study of T-cell memory formation after mild COVID-19. TCRdb re-analysed the 5' RACE reads in MiXCR, keeping a single row per CDR3 protein. The sample holds about 280,000 distinct CDR3 sequences, approximately 8.4% seen once. The sample taken for sequencing was PBMCs or a T cell subset sorted from them (not recorded which). Receptors were obtained from a man between 18 and 35 years old who had mild COVID-19 (a few samples of this study predate the infection). Cell type and time point are not known.

The V gene is TRBV5-1, the J gene TRBJ2-1; tentatively, D is TRBD1 or TRBD2 (6 bases each). The CDR3 is made up of 15 amino acids. V lost 7 bases to trimming and J lost 0 bases, with 14 bases between them. CDR1 and CDR2 (germline): SGHRS, YFSETQ. For the CDR3, the DNA is TGCGCCAGCTACCAACAGGGAGGCTCCTACAATGAGCAGTTCTTC. It encodes CASYQQGGSYNEQFF.

This clonotype was detected ten times or more. The genes are TRBV18 and TRBJ2-3, with D maybe TRBD2 (5 bases). V was clipped by 8 bases and J by 6 bases, with 18 bases between them. The length of the CDR3 is 14 residues. The germline V gene has CDR1 KGHSH and CDR2 LQKENI. The CDR3 coding sequence is TGTGCCAGCGCAATAAGCGGCCGCTCGGATACGCAGTATTTT. It is translated as CASAISGRSDTQYF.

This clonotype was observed a handful of times. The chain employs TRBV20-1 and TRBJ2-1; tentatively, D is TRBD1 or TRBD2 (5 bases each). Germline values: CDR1 DFQATT, CDR2 SNEGSKA (reference sequence). The CDR3 has 12 residues. Trimming took off 7 bases at V and 6 bases at J, with 13 bases between the two ends. The CDR3 loop is CSGGGVINEQFF. In nucleotides, the CDR3 is TGCAGTGGTGGGGGTGTGATCAATGAGCAGTTCTTC.

This clonotype has more than one count but fewer than ten. The rearrangement links TRBV4-2 to TRBJ2-2; 16 nucleotides align to TRBD2. The V gene end was trimmed by 0 bases and the J gene end by 6 bases; junction bases not matched to a gene: 7. Germline V lookup: CDR1 LGHNA, CDR2 YNFKEQ. The CDR3 consists of 19 residues. The DNA for the CDR3 is TGTGCCAGCAGCCAAGAGGGACTAGCGGGGGGGCTGGTCCCCGGGGAGCTGTTTTTT. Residues: CASSQEGLAGGLVPGELFF.

This clonotype was observed a handful of times. The chain employs TRBV7-9 and TRBJ2-7, with D possibly being TRBD1 (6 bases). The CDR3 loop spans 15 amino acids. CDR1 and CDR2 from the germline V gene are SEHNR and FQNEAQ (reference sequence). Trimming removed 2 bases at V and 2 bases at J, with 13 bases between. CDR3: CASSLSGAEAYEQYV. The CDR3 region has the DNA TGTGCCAGCAGCTTATCAGGGGCTGAAGCCTACGAGCAGTACGTC.

This chain connects TRBV10-3 to TRBJ2-7; tentatively, D is TRBD1 or TRBD2 (6 bases each). Germline lookup yields CDR1 ENHRY and CDR2 SYGVKD. The CDR3 contains 14 residues. V lost 6 bases, J lost 2 bases, and 14 bases lay in between. The CDR3 here is CAIRTGADTYEQYF. The CDR3 nucleotides are TGTGCCATCAGGACGGGGGCCGATACCTACGAGCAGTACTTC.

V usage is TRBV7-2 and J usage is TRBJ1-4, with D tentatively TRBD1 (6 bases). This CDR3 region has 13 residues. Germline V gene sequence: CDR1 SGHTA, CDR2 FQGNSA. Trimming shortened V by 5 bases and J by 8 bases, and 12 bases separated the two germline ends. The CDR3 nucleotides are TGTGCCAGCAGCCCCAAAGGGGGGGAAAAACTGTTTTTT. As protein: CASSPKGGEKLFF.

This clonotype was observed a few times. The chain combines TRBV24-1 with TRBJ2-5; D remains unclear. The germline gives CDR1 KGHDR, CDR2 SFDVKD. V lost 3 bases and J lost 5, with 9 bases in between. The CDR3 runs to 13 residues. CDR3 amino acids: CATSDPPLETQYF. CDR3 coding DNA: TGTGCCACCAGTGATCCACCCTTGGAGACCCAGTACTTC.

This clonotype was counted only a few times. This chain connects TRBV7-2 to TRBJ2-5; D is possibly TRBD1 or TRBD2 (5 bases each). The CDR3 has 14 amino acids. Trimming left V 4 bases short and J 4 bases short, with 13 bases between. Germline V gives CDR1 SGHTA, CDR2 FQGNSA. CDR3 loop: CASSSSRGLETQYF. The CDR3 nucleotides are TGTGCCAGCAGCTCGTCACGGGGCTTAGAGACCCAGTACTTC.